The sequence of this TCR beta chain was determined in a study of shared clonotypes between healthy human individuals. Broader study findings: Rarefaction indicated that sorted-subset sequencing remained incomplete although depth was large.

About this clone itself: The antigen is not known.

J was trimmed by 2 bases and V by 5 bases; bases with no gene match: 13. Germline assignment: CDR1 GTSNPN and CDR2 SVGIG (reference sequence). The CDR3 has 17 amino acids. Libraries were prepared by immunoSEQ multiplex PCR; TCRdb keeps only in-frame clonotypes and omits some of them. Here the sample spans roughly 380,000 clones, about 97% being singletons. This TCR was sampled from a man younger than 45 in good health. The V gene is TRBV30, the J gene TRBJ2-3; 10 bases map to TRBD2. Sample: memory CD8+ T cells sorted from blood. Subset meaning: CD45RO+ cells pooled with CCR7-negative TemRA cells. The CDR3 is CAWDPTRTSGVTDTQYF. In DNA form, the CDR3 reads TGTGCCTGGGACCCCACGAGGACTAGCGGAGTCACAGATACGCAGTATTTT.